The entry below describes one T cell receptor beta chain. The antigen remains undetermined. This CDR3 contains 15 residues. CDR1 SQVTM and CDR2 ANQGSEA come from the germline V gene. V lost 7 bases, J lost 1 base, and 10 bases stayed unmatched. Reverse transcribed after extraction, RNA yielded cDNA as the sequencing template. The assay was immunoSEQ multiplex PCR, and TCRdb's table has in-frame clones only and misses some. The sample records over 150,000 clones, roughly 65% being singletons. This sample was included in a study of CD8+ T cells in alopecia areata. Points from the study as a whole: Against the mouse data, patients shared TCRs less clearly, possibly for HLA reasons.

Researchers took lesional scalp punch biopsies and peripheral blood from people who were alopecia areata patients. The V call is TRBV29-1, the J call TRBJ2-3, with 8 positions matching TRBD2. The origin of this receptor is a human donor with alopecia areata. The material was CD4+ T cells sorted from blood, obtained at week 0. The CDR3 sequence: CSAQESGGRTDTQYF. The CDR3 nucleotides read TGCAGCGCCCAGGAGAGCGGGGGACGCACAGATACGCAGTATTTT.